This T cell receptor (beta chain) was found in a study of CXCR3-negative and CXCR3-positive naive CD8 T cells (dated by TCRdb to the late 2010s). In the study overall: In total, some 140 million TRB reads were obtained, which works out to roughly 1.5 +/- 0.3 million reads per library. The diversity and physicochemical repertoire analyses included 11 donors pooled from two independent experiments. The TRBV-TRBJ cluster analysis covered naive subsets from 5 or 6 donors and memory cells from 3 donors. General findings and caveats noted by the study authors: Comparably high repertoire diversity was found in both naive subsets, whereas much lower repertoire diversity was found in memory CD8+ T cells. Because CXCR3 expression was partially decreased after cryopreservation, freshly isolated PBMCs were used for most assays. Because surface CD5, which is linked to self-reactivity in mice, was comparable between the naive subsets, TCR interaction strength was also inferred from the physicochemical properties of TRB CDR3s. TRB CDR3s from CXCR3-positive naive cells showed higher hydrophobicity (lower Kidera factor 4), lower energy, and higher strength and volume indices than CXCR3-negative naive cells. Within the same donor, TRBV-TRBJ usage looked similar between naive CXCR3-negative and CXCR3-positive cells, but memory cells had distinct patterns.

Each CD8+ T cell subset was flow-sorted in triplicate, with under 350,000 cells per subset placed directly into RLT lysis buffer. To keep memory contaminants out, a stringent definition of naive CD8+ T cells was applied: CD45RO-CCR7+CD27+CD95-. Standard density gradient centrifugation was used to isolate peripheral blood mononuclear cells from buffy coats. A FACSAria III was used to flow-sort naive CD8+ T cells into CXCR3-negative and CXCR3-positive populations. Total RNA was extracted from sorted cells using an RNeasy Mini Kit. Data came from a NextSeq 550. The Human TCR Profiling Kit (MiLaboratory) was used to make UMI-labeled 5' RACE TRB cDNA libraries. cDNA synthesis used the entire amount of extracted RNA, and PCR amplification then used the entire amount of cDNA produced. The libraries were made side by side, with each library going through the same number of PCR cycles. Per the original workflow: About 50,000 +/- 10,000 unique UMI-labeled TRB cDNA molecules per library were extracted with MIGEC and MiXCR, with at least two reads per UMI required. An average of approximately 40,000 +/- 10,000 functional in-frame TRB CDR3 nucleotide clonotypes without stop codons was found per library. Diversity metrics, including normalized Shannon-Wiener and Chao1, were computed in VDJtools after downsampling to 5000 UMI-labeled TRB molecules per sample. Clonotype-size-weighted physicochemical properties of the central five CDR3 residues (interaction energy, strength, volume and Kidera factor 4) were computed in VDJtools. Each entry corresponds to one CDR3 protein sequence from reads that TCRdb reprocessed, and DNA is not given. The V and J calls and clone size are TCRdb's, not the authors'. This sample's records show 5,000 to 6,500 distinct CDR3 sequences. The ten largest clonotypes hold approximately 1.3% of the sample.

CDR1 is given as SQVTM and CDR2 as ANQGSEA, both from the germline V gene. Including the terminal cysteine and phenylalanine, the CDR3 comprises 13 residues. This entry has no DNA. By frequency, this clonotype is medium-sized (0.01 to 0.1%), with no count recorded. The specificity of this receptor is unknown. Sequencing used naive CXCR3+ CD8+ T cells from blood. This specimen's cell subset or site label, interpreted: CD45RO-CCR7+CD27+CD95- naive CD8+ T cells expressing CXCR3 (TNR3+). The origin of this receptor is a human donor in good health. Some clones in this sample may be carry-over from other donors' samples. The rearrangement joined TRBV29-1 to TRBJ2-2; TCRdb picks TRBD2, but there is no DNA to check that call. The CDR3: CSVGGGPSGELFF.